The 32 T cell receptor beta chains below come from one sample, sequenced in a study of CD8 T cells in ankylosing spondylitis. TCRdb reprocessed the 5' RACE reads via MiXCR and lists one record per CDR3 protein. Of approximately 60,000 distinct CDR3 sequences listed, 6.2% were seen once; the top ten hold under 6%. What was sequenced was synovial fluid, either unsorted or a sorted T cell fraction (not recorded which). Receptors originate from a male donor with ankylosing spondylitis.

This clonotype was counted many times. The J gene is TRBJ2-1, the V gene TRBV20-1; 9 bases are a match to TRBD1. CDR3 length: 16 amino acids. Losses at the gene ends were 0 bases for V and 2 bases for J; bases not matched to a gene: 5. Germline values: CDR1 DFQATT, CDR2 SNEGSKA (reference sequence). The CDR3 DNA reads TGCAGTGCTAGAGATTCGGGGACAGGGACCTACAATGAGCAGTTCTTC. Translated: CSARDSGTGTYNEQFF.

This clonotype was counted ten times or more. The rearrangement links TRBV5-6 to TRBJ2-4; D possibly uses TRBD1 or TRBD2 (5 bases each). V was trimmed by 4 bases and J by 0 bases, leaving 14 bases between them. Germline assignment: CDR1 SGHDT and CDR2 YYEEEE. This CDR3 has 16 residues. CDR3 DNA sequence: TGTGCCAGCAGCGTAGGTTCGGGGACAGCCAAAAACATTCAGTACTTC. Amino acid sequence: CASSVGSGTAKNIQYF. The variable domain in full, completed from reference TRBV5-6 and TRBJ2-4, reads DAGVTQSPTHLIKTRGQQVTLRCSPKSGHDTVSWYQQALGQGPQFIFQYYEEEERQRGNFPDRFSGHQFPNYSSELNVNALLLGDSALYLCASSVGSGTAKNIQYFGAGTRLSVL.

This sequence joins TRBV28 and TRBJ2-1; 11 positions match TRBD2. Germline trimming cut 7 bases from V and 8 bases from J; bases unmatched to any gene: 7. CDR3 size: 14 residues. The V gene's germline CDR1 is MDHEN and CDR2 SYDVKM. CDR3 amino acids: CASTLLAGAYEQFF. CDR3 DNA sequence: TGTGCCAGCACCCTACTAGCGGGAGCCTATGAGCAGTTCTTC.

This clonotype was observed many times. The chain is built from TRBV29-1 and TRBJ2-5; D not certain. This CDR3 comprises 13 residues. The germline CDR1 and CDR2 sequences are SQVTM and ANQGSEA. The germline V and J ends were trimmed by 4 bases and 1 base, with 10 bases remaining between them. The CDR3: CSVGDLFQETQYF. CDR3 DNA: TGCAGCGTTGGTGATCTATTCCAAGAGACCCAGTACTTC.

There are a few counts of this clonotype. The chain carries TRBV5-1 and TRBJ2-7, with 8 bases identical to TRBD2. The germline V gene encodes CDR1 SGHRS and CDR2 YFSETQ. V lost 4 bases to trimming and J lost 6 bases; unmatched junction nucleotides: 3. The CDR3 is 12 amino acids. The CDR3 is CASSRGGVEQYF. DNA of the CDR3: TGCGCCAGCAGCCGGGGGGGAGTCGAGCAGTACTTC. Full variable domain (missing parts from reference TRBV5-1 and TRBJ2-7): KAGVTQTPRYLIKTRGQQVTLSCSPISGHRSVSWYQQTPGQGLQFLFEYFSETQRNKGNFPGRFSGRQFSNSRSEMNVSTLELGDSALYLCASSRGGVEQYFGPGTRLTVT.

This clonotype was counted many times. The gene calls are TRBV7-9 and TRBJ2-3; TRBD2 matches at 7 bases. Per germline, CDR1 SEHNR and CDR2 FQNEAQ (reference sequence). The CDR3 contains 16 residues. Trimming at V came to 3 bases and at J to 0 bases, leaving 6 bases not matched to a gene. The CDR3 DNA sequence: TGTGCCAGCAGCTTCCTAGCGGAGGAAAGCACAGATACGCAGTATTTT. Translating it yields CASSFLAEESTDTQYF.

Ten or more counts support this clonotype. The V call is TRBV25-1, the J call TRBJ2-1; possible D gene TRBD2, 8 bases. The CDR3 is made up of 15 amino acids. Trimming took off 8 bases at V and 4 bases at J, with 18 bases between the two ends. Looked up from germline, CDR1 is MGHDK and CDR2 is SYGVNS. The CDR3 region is CASQRGPGGYNEQFF. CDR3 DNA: TGTGCCAGCCAAAGGGGGCCGGGAGGGTACAATGAGCAGTTCTTC.

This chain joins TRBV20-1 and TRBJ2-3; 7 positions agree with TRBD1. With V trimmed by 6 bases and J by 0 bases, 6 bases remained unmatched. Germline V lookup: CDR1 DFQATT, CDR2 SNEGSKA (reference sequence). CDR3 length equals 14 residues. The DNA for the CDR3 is TGCAGTGCCCCGGGACAGAGTAGCACAGATACGCAGTATTTT. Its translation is CSAPGQSSTDTQYF.

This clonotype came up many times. CDR3 protein: CASSTVGAVQETQYF. The CDR3 DNA is TGCGCCAGCAGCACCGTGGGGGCCGTACAAGAGACCCAGTACTTC. V is TRBV5-1 and J is TRBJ2-5; possibly TRBD1 for D (6 bases). Germline loops: CDR1 SGHRS, CDR2 YFSETQ. The CDR3 runs to 15 residues. V was clipped by 4 bases and J by 2 bases, with 15 bases between them.

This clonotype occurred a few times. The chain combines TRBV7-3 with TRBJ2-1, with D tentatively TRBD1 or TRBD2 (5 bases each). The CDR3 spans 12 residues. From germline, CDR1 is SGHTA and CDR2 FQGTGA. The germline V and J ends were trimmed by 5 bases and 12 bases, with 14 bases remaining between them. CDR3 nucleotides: TGTGCCAGCAGCGAAGGGCTTGGGGGGCAGTTCTTC. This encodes CASSEGLGGQFF.

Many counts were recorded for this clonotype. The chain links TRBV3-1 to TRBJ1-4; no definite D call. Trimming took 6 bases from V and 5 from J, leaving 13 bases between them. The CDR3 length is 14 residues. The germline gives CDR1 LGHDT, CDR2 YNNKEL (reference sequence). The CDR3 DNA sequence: TGTGCCAGCAGTCATCGGACGGGAAATGAAAAACTGTTTTTT. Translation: CASSHRTGNEKLFF.

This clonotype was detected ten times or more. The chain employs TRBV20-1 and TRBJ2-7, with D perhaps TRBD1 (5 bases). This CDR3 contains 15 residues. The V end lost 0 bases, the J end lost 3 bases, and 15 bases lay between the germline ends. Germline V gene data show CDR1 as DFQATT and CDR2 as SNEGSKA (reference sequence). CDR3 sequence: CSAREMGRPGYEQYF. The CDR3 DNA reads TGCAGTGCTAGAGAGATGGGGCGTCCGGGCTACGAGCAGTACTTC.

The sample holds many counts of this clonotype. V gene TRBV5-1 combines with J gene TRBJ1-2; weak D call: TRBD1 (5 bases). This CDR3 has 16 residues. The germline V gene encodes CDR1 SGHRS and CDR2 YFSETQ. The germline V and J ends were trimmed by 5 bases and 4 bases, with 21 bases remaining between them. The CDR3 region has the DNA TGCGCCAGCAGGTACAGCCGGGGCCCCCCTGGCTATGGCTACACCTTC. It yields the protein CASRYSRGPPGYGYTF.

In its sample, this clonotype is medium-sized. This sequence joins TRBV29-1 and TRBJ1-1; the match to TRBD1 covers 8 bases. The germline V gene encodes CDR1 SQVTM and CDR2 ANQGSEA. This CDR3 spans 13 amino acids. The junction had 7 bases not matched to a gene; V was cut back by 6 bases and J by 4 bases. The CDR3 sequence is CSVIRGQATEAFF. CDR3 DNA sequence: TGCAGCGTCATCCGGGGACAGGCCACTGAAGCTTTCTTT.

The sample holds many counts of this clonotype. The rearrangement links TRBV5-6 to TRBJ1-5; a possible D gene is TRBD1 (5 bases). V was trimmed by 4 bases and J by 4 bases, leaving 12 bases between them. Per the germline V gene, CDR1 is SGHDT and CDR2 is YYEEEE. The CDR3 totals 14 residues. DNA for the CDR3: TGTGCCAGCAGCGCGGGACGGGGGAATCAGCCCCAGCATTTT. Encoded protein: CASSAGRGNQPQHF. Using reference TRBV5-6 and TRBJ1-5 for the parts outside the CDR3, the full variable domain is DAGVTQSPTHLIKTRGQQVTLRCSPKSGHDTVSWYQQALGQGPQFIFQYYEEEERQRGNFPDRFSGHQFPNYSSELNVNALLLGDSALYLCASSAGRGNQPQHFGDGTRLSIL.

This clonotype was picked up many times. For the CDR3, the DNA is TGTGCCAGCTCACTCGTGAGGCGGGACAGGGGGAACTATGGCTACACCTTC. Residues: CASSLVRRDRGNYGYTF. The rearrangement links TRBV18 to TRBJ1-2; 11 bases agree with TRBD1. V was pared by 4 bases and J by 2 bases, with 9 bases of the junction left unmatched. The CDR3 runs to 17 residues. Germline V CDR1 and CDR2: KGHSH, LQKENI.

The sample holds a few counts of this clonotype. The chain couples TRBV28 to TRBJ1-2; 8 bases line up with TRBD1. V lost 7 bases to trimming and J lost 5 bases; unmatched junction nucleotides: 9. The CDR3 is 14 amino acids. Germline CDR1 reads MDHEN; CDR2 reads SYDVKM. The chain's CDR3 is CASILDRGRYGYTF. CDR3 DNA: TGTGCCAGCATCCTCGACAGGGGTCGGTATGGCTACACCTTC.

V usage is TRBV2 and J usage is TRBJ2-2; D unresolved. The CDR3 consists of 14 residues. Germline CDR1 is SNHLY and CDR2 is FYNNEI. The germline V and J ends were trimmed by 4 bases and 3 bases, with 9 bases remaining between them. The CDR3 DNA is TGTGCCAGCAGTGCTCTACGGCACACCGGGGAGCTGTTTTTT. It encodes CASSALRHTGELFF.

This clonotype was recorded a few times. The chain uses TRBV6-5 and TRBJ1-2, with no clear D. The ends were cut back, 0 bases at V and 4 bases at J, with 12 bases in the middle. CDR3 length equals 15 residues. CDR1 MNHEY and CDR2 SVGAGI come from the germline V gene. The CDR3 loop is CASSYSTRPLYGYTF. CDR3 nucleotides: TGTGCCAGCAGTTACTCGACAAGGCCCCTCTATGGCTACACCTTC.

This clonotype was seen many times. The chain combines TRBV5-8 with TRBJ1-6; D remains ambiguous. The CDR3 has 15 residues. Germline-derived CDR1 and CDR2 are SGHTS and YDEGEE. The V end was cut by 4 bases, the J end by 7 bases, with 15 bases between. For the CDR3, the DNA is TGTGCCAGCAGCACCGGCCCCTACCTCAATTCACCCCTCCACTTT. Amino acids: CASSTGPYLNSPLHF.

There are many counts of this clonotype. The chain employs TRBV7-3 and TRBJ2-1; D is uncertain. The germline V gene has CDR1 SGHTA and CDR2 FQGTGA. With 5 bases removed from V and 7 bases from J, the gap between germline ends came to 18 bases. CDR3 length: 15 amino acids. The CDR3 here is CASSLFIAQPNEQFF. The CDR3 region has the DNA TGTGCCAGCAGCCTATTCATCGCCCAGCCAAATGAGCAGTTCTTC.

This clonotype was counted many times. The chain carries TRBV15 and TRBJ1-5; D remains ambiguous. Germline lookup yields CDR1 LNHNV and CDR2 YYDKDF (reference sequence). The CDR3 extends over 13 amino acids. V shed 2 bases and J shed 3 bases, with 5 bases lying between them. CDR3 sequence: CATSRPNNQPQHF. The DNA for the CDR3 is TGTGCCACCAGCAGACCTAACAATCAGCCCCAGCATTTT.

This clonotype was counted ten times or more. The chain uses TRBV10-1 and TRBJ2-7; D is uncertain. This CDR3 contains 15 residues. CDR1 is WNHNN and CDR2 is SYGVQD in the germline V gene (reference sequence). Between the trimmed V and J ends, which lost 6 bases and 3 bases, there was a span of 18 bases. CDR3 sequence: CASRTPDGVYYEQYF. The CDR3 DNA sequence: TGCGCCAGCAGGACTCCGGACGGTGTGTACTACGAGCAGTACTTC.

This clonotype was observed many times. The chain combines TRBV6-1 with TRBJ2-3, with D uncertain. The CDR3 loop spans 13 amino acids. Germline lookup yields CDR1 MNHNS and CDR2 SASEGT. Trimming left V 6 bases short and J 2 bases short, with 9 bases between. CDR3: CASSGPTTDTQYF. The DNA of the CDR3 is TGTGCCAGCAGCGGACCAACCACAGATACGCAGTATTTT.

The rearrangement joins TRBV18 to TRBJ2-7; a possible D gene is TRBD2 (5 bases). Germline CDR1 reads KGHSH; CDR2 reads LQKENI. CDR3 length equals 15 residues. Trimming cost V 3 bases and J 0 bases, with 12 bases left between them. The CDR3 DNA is TGTGCCAGCTCACCCGAGACTACGAGCTCCTACGAGCAGTACTTC. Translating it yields CASSPETTSSYEQYF.

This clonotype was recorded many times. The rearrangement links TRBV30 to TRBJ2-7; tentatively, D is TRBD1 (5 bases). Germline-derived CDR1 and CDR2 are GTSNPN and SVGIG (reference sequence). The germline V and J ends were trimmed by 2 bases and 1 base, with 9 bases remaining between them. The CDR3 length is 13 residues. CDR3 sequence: CAWSRGRSYEQYF. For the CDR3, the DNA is TGTGCCTGGAGTAGGGGCCGTTCCTACGAGCAGTACTTC.

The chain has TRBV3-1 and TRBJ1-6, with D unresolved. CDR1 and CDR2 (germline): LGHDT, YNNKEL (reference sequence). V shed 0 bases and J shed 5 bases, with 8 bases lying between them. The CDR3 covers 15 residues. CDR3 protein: CASSQDLRNNSPLHF. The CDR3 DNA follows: TGTGCCAGCAGCCAAGATTTACGGAATAATTCACCCCTCCACTTT.

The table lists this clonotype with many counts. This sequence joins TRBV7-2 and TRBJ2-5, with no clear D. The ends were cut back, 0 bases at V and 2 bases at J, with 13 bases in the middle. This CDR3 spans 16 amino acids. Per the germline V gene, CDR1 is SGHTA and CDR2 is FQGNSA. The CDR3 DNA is TGTGCCAGCAGCTTAGCGTATTGGTCGGGTCAAGAGACCCAGTACTTC. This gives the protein CASSLAYWSGQETQYF.

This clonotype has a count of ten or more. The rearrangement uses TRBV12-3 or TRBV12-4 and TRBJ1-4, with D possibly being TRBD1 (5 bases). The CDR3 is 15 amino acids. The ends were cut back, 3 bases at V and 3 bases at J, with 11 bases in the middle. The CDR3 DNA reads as TGTGCCAGCAGTTTTTGGGGAGGGGCTAATGAAAAACTGTTTTTT. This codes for CASSFWGGANEKLFF.

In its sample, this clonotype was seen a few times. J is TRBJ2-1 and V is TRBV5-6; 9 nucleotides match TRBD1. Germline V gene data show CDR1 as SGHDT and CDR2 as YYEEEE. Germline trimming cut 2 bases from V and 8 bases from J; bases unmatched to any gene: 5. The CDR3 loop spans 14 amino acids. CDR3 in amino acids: CASSLGGQGDEQFF. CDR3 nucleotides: TGTGCCAGCAGCTTAGGGGGACAGGGCGATGAGCAGTTCTTC.

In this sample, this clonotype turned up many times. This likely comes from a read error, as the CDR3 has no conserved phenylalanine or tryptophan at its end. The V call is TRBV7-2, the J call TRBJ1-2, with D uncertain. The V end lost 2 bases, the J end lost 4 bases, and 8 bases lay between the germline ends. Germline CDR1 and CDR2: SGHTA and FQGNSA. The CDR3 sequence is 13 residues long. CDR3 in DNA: TGTGCCAGCAGCTTACAGGCCGTCTATGGCTACACCGTC. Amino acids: CASSLQAVYGYTV.

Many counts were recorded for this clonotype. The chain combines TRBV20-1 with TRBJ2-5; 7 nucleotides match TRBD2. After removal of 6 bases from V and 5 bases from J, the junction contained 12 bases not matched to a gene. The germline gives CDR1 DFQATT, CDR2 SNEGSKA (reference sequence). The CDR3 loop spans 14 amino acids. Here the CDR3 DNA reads TGCAGTGCATCCACTGCGGGAGATTGGGAGACCCAGTACTTC. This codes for CSASTAGDWETQYF.